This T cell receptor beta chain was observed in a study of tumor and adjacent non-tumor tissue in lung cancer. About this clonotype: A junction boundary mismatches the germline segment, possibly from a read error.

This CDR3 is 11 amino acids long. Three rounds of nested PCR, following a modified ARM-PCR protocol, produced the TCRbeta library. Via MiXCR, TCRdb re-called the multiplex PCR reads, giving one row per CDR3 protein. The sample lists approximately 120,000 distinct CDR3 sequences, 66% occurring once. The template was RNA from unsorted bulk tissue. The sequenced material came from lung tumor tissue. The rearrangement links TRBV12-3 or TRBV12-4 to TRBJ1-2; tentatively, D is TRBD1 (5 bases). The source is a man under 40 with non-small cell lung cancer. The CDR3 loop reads CASNLGVGHTF. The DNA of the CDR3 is TGTGCCAGCAATTTAGGGGTTGGCCACACCTTC.